These 9 T cell receptor beta chains were sequenced from one sample in a study of somatic mutations in cytotoxic T cells in rheumatoid arthritis. Measured with immunoSEQ multiplex PCR; TCRdb has only the in-frame clones, and not every one. Among approximately 14,000 clones listed, 90% to 95% were seen once. Sequenced sample: CD4+ T cells sorted from blood. The receptor source for this set is a man in his 70s with rheumatoid arthritis.

The V and J genes are TRBV4-2 and TRBJ2-7, with TRBD2 matching 16 bases. Germline assignment: CDR1 LGHNA and CDR2 YNFKEQ. After removal of 4 bases from V and 1 base from J, the junction contained 7 bases not matched to a gene. The CDR3 has 18 amino acids. CDR3 amino acids: CASSPGLAGGPRSYEQYF. CDR3 DNA: TGTGCCAGCAGCCCGGGACTAGCGGGGGGGCCGAGGTCCTACGAGCAGTACTTC.

In regard to this clone: One junction end does not reproduce the germline sequence, and a read error may be involved. This chain uses TRBV20-1 with TRBJ2-1, with TRBD1 identical over 7 bases. The CDR3 length is 11 residues. CDR1 and CDR2 (germline): DFQATT, SNEGSKA (reference sequence). CDR3 coding DNA: TGCAGTGCCCGGAAGGGACAGCTCGGAATCTTC. It codes for CSARKGQLGIF.

J is TRBJ2-5 and V is TRBV11-2; TRBD2 matches 14 bases. With 5 bases clipped from V and 5 bases from J, the junction kept 4 bases outside the gene matches. This CDR3 region has 15 residues. Per the germline V gene, CDR1 is SGHAT and CDR2 is FQNNGV. Here the CDR3 reads CASSPTSGRVETQYF. The CDR3 DNA reads TGTGCCAGCAGCCCGACTAGCGGGAGGGTGGAGACCCAGTACTTC. Full variable domain (outside the CDR3, taken from reference TRBV11-2 and TRBJ2-5): EAGVAQSPRYKIIEKRQSVAFWCNPISGHATLYWYQQILGQGPKLLIQFQNNGVVDDSQLPKDRFSAERLKGVDSTLKIQPAKLEDSAVYLCASSPTSGRVETQYFGPGTRLLVL.

V gene TRBV5-4 combines with J gene TRBJ1-1; D is unclear. The CDR3 length is 13 residues. V lost 2 bases, J lost 11 bases, and 16 bases lay in between. From germline, CDR1 is SGHNT and CDR2 YYREEE (reference sequence). The CDR3 nucleotides read TGTGCCAGCAGCTTCTCTCCGGGAACCGGTGCTTTCTTT. This gives the protein CASSFSPGTGAFF. The variable domain in full, completed from reference TRBV5-4 and TRBJ1-1, reads ETGVTQSPTHLIKTRGQQVTLRCSSQSGHNTVSWYQQALGQGPQFIFQYYREEENGRGNFPPRFSGLQFPNYSSELNVNALELDDSALYLCASSFSPGTGAFFGQGTRLTVV.

V is TRBV6-6 and J is TRBJ2-7; 9 bases fit TRBD1. CDR3 size: 16 residues. Germline V gene data show CDR1 as MNHNY and CDR2 as SVGAGI (reference sequence). Losses at the gene ends were 3 bases for V and 0 bases for J; bases not matched to a gene: 6. The CDR3 region has the DNA TGTGCCAGCAGTTATCCTCCGGACAGGGGCTCCTACGAGCAGTACTTC. This gives the protein CASSYPPDRGSYEQYF.

The chain links TRBV11-2 to TRBJ2-2; a weak D match, TRBD1 (6 bases). Trimming pared 5 bases from V and 5 bases from J, leaving 12 bases between. CDR1 is SGHAT, CDR2 FQNNGV, per germline. There are 14 residues in the CDR3. CDR3: CASSRQQGTGELFF. CDR3 nucleotides: TGTGCCAGCAGCCGCCAACAGGGAACCGGGGAGCTGTTTTTT.

The V and J genes are TRBV18 and TRBJ1-1, with 8 positions matching TRBD1. The V segment lost 6 bases and the J segment 1 base; nucleotides outside the gene matches: 4. CDR3 size: 14 residues. The germline V gene has CDR1 KGHSH and CDR2 LQKENI. CDR3 nucleotides: TGTGCCAGCTCGCCGGGACAGGAGAACACTGAAGCTTTCTTT. Its translation: CASSPGQENTEAFF.

In this sample, this clone turned up once. The chain links TRBV30 to TRBJ2-2, with D maybe TRBD2 (6 bases). CDR1 GTSNPN and CDR2 SVGIG come from the germline V gene (reference sequence). This CDR3 comprises 11 residues. Trimming cost V 2 bases and J 13 bases, with 11 bases left between them. Here the CDR3 DNA reads TGTGCCTGGAGTCCACCCGGGAGGCTGTTTTTT. Translated: CAWSPPGRLFF.

In this sample, this clone turned up a few times. The rearrangement joins TRBV18 to TRBJ2-5; possibly TRBD1 for D (6 bases). The germline V and J ends were trimmed by 1 base and 3 bases, with 9 bases remaining between them. There are 14 residues in the CDR3. Germline assignment: CDR1 KGHSH and CDR2 LQKENI. In DNA form, the CDR3 reads TGTGCCAGCTCACCACGGGACACGAAAGAGACCCAGTACTTC. Translating it yields CASSPRDTKETQYF.